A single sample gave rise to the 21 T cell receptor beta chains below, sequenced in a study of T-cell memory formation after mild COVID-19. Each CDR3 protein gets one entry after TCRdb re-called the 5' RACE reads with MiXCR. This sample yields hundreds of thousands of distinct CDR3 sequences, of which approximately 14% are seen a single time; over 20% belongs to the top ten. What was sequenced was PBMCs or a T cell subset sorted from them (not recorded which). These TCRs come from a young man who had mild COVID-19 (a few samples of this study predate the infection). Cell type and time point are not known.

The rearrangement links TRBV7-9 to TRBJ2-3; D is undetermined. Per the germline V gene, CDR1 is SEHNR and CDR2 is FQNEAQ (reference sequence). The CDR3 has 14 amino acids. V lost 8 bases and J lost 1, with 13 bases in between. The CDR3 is CASDPGERTDTQYF. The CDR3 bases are TGTGCCAGCGACCCGGGCGAACGCACAGATACGCAGTATTTT.

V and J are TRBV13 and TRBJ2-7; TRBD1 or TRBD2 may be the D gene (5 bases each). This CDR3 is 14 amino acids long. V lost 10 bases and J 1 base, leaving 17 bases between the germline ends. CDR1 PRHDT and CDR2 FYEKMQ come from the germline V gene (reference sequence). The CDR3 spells CAIPDSGRSYEQYV. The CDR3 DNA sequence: TGTGCCATCCCAGACAGCGGTAGATCCTACGAGCAGTACGTC.

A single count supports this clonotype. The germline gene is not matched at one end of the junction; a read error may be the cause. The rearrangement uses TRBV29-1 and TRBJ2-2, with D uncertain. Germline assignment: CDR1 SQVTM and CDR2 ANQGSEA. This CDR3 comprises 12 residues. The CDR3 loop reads CSAELNTGELFF. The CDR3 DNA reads TGCAGCGCTGAATTGAACACCGGGGAGCTGTTTTTT.

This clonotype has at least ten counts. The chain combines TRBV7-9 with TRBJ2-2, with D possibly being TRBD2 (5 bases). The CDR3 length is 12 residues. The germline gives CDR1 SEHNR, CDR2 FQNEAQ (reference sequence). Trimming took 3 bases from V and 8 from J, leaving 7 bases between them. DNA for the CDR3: TGTGCCAGCAGCTTTGGCGGGGGGGAGCTGTTTTTT. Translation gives CASSFGGGELFF.

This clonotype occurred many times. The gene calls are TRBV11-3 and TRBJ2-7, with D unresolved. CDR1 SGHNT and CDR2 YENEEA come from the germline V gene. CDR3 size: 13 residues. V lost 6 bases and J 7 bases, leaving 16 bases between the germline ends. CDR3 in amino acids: CASSKAVQREQYF. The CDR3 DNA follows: TGTGCCAGCAGTAAGGCTGTCCAGAGGGAGCAGTACTTC.

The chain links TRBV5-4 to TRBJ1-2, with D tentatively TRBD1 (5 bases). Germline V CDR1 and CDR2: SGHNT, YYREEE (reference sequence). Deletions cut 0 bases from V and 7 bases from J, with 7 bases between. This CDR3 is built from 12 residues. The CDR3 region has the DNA TGTGCCAGCAGCTTGGGGCAGGGTGGCTACACCTTC. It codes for CASSLGQGGYTF.

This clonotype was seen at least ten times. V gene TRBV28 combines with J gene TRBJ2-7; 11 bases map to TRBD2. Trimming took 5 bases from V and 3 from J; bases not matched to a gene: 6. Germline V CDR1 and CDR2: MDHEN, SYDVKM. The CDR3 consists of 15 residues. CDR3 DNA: TGTGCCAGCAGTCCGACTAGCGGGGATCGCTACGAGCAGTACGTC. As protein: CASSPTSGDRYEQYV.

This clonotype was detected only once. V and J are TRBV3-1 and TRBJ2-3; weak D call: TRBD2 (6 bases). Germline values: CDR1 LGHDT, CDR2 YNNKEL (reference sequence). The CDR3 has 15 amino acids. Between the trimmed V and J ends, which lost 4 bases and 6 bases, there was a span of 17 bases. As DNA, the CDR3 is TGTGCCAGCAGCCGGGGACTCCTTCGGGGGGATACGCAGTATTTT. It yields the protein CASSRGLLRGDTQYF.

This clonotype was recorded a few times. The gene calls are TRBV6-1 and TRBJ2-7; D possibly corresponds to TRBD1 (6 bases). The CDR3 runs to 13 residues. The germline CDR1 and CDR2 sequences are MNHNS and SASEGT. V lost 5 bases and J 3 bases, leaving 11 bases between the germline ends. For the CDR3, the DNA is TGTGCCAGCAGTCAAACGGACAGCTACGAGCAGTACTTC. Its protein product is CASSQTDSYEQYF.

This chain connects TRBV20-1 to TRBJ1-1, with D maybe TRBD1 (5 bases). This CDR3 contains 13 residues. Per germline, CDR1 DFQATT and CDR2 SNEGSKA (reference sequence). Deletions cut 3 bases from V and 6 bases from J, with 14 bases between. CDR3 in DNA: TGCAGTGCTAGGGGGACTGGAAACCCTGAAGCTTTCTTT. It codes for CSARGTGNPEAFF.

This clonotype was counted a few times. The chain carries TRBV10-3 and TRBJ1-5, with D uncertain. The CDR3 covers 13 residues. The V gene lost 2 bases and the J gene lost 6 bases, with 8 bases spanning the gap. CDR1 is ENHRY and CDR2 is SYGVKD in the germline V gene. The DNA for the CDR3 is TGTGCCATCAGTGAGGTGGGTGCTCAGCCCCAGCATTTT. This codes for CAISEVGAQPQHF.

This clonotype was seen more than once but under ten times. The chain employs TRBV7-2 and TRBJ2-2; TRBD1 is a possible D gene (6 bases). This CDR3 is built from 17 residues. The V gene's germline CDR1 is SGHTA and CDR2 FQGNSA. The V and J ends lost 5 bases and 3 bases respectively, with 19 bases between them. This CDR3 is CASSTPVVGADTGELFF. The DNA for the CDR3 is TGTGCCAGCAGCACCCCGGTTGTGGGGGCCGACACCGGGGAGCTGTTTTTT.

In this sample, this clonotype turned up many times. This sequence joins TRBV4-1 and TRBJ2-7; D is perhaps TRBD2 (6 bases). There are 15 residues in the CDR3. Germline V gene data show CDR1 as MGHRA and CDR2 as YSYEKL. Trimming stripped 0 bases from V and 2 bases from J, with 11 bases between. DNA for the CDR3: TGCGCCAGCAGCCAAGATTGGGGGGTGGCCTACGAGCAGTACGTC. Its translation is CASSQDWGVAYEQYV.

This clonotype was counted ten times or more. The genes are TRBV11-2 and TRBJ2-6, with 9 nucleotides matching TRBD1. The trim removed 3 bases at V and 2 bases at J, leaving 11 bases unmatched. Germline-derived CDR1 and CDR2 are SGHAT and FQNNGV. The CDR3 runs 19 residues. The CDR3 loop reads CASSFILGTGSPGANVLTF. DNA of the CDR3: TGTGCCAGCAGCTTTATTTTAGGGACAGGGAGCCCTGGGGCCAACGTCCTGACTTTC.

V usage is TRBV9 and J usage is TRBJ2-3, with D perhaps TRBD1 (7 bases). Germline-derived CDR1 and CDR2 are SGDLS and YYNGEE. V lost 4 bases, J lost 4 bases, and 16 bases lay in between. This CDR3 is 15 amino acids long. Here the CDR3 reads CASSHQGGGSDTQYF. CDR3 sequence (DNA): TGTGCCAGCAGCCACCAGGGGGGCGGGTCAGATACGCAGTATTTT.

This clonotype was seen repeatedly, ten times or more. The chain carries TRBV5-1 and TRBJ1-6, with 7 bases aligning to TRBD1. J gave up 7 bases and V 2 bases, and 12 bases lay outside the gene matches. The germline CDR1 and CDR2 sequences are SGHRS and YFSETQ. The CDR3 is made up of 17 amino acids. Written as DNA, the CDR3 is TGCGCCAGCAGCTTCAGCCCTCAGGGGGAAGTGAATTCACCCCTCCACTTT. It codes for CASSFSPQGEVNSPLHF.

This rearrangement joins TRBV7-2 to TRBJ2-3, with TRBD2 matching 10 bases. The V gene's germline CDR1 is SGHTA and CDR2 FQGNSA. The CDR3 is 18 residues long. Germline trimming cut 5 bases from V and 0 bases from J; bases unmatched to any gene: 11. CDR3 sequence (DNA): TGTGCCAGCAGCCTGGCGGCTAGCGGGGGACTCAGCACAGATACGCAGTATTTT. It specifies CASSLAASGGLSTDTQYF. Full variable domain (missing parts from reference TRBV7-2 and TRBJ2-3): GAGVSQSPSNKVTEKGKDVELRCDPISGHTALYWYRQSLGQGLEFLIYFQGNSAPDKSGLPSDRFSAERTGGSVSTLTIQRTQQEDSAVYLCASSLAASGGLSTDTQYFGPGTRLTVL.

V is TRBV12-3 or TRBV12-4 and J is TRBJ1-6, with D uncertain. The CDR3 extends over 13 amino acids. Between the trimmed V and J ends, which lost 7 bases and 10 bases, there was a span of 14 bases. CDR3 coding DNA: TGTGCCAGCAATAATTCGGGGAGGTCACCCCTCCACTTT. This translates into CASNNSGRSPLHF.

CDR3 DNA sequence: TGTGCCAGCAGCTCCGGACAGGTCTATCAGCCCCAGCATTTT. This translates into CASSSGQVYQPQHF. The V and J genes are TRBV9 and TRBJ1-5, with 7 bases fitting TRBD1. J gave up 5 bases and V 4 bases, and 6 bases lay outside the gene matches. The CDR3 is 14 amino acids. CDR1 is SGDLS and CDR2 is YYNGEE in the germline V gene.

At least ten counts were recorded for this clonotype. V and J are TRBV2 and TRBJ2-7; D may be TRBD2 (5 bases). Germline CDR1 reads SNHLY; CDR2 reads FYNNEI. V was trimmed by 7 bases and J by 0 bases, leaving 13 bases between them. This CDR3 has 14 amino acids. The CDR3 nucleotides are TGTGCCAGCAAGAGGGCATCAACCTCCTACGAGCAGTACGTC. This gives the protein CASKRASTSYEQYV.

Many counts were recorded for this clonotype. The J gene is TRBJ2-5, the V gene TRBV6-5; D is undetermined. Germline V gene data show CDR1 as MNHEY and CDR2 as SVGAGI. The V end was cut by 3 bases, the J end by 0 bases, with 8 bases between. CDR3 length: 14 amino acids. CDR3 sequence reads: CASSYGRYQETQYF. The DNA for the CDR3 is TGTGCCAGCAGTTATGGACGGTACCAAGAGACCCAGTACTTC.